A selection of T cell receptor beta chains follows, all from one sample in a study of blood T cell repertoires in COVID-19. Method: immunoSEQ multiplex PCR; TCRdb's copy keeps in-frame clones and lacks some. The repertoire has around 27,000 clones, approximately 96% of them found once; the top ten carry about 3.9%. Sequenced: peripheral blood. The receptors come from a human donor with active COVID-19. The donor label of this sample is uncertain. The CDR3 runs from the conserved cysteine through the conserved F or W. Each record gives: V gene, J gene, clone size, CDR3 length, D gene, CDR3 DNA, CDR3 protein. The D gene is left open where the match is weak. The size field is filled for only some rows; it gives once, few, many or a size class.

>TRBV14|TRBJ2-3|.|14|.
TGTGCCAGCAGCCCGACTAGGGTCGGGAATACGCAGTATTTT
CASSPTRVGNTQYF
>TRBV3-1/TRBV3-2|TRBJ1-3|.|16|TRBD1
TGTGCCAGCAGCCAAAGGACAGGGTTAGCTGGAAACACCATATATTTT
CASSQRTGLAGNTIYF
>TRBV11-2|TRBJ2-1|.|13|.
TGTGCCAGCAGCTTAGGGCAGATCAATGAGCAGTTCTTC
CASSLGQINEQFF
>TRBV29-1|TRBJ2-2|.|14|.
TGCAGCGTCAGAAGACAGGACGGCACCGGGGAGCTGTTTTTT
CSVRRQDGTGELFF
>TRBV30|TRBJ1-5|.|13|.
TGTGCCTGGAGTCTTTCGTATCGTCAGCCCCAGCATTTT
CAWSLSYRQPQHF
>TRBV6-6|TRBJ2-2|.|11|.
TGTGCCAGCGGCTTTACCGGGGAGCTGTTTTTT
CASGFTGELFF
>TRBV7-2|TRBJ1-2|.|15|TRBD1
TGTGCCAGCAGCTTAGTGCCGGGACAGATCTATGGCTACACCTTC
CASSLVPGQIYGYTF
>TRBV2|TRBJ2-3|.|14|.
TGTGCCAGCAGTAGACTGGTAAGCACAGATACGCAGTATTTT
CASSRLVSTDTQYF
>TRBV19|TRBJ2-3|.|11|.
TGTGCCAGTAGTATTCGAGATACGCAGTATTTT
CASSIRDTQYF
>TRBV10-3|TRBJ1-1|.|15|TRBD1
TGTGCCATCAGTAAACAGGGACAGCCGAACACTGAAGCTTTCTTT
CAISKQGQPNTEAFF
>TRBV27|TRBJ1-3|once|12|.
TGTGCCAGCAGGACAGCTGGAAACACCATATATTTT
CASRTAGNTIYF
>TRBV19|TRBJ2-7|.|15|TRBD2
TGTGCCAGTAGTATAGGGACTAGCGGGGCTTACGAGCAGTACTTC
CASSIGTSGAYEQYF
>TRBV15|TRBJ2-2|.|17|TRBD2
TGTGCCACCAGCAGCGAGACTAGCGGGAGTAGGACCGGGGAGCTGTTTTTT
CATSSETSGSRTGELFF
>TRBV25-1|TRBJ2-1|.|16|.
TGTGCCAGCAGTGGGCCGGGGCAGGGGTCCTACAATGAGCAGTTCTTC
CASSGPGQGSYNEQFF
>TRBV12-5|TRBJ2-6|.|13|.
TGTGCTAGTGCGCGTTCTGGGGCCAACGTCCTGACTTTC
CASARSGANVLTF
>TRBV24-1|TRBJ2-1|.|20|TRBD2
TGTGCCACCAGTGATTTCGCCGGGACTAGCGGAACTTCCCGGCAGAATGAGCAGTTCTTC
CATSDFAGTSGTSRQNEQFF
>TRBV2|TRBJ2-3|.|15|.
TGTGCCAGCAGTGAAGTGCGGGGTTCGGGAGATACGCAGTATTTT
CASSEVRGSGDTQYF
>TRBV7-2|TRBJ2-1|.|15|TRBD2
TGTGCCAGCAGCCTTACTAGCGGGGGAAGTAATGAGCAGTTCTTC
CASSLTSGGSNEQFF
>TRBV12-5|TRBJ2-2|.|17|.
TGTGCTAGTGGTTTTTCCATTTCAATCGAGATAACCGGGGAGCTGTTTTTT
CASGFSISIEITGELFF
>TRBV9|TRBJ2-1|.|16|TRBD1
TGTGCCAGCAGCGTAGGAAGGGACAGGGAGGACAATGAGCAGTTCTTC
CASSVGRDREDNEQFF
>TRBV19|TRBJ1-5|.|13|.
TGTGCCAGTAGCCGCGGGGGTTATCAGCCCCAGCATTTT
CASSRGGYQPQHF
>TRBV2|TRBJ2-1|.|13|TRBD1
TGTGCCAGCTCGGGACAGGGTGCAAATGAGCAGTTCTTC
CASSGQGANEQFF
>TRBV4-1|TRBJ2-1|.|17|.
TGCGCCAGCAGCCAAGATCCTGGCAGCGACCTTGGGAATGAGCAGTTCTTC
CASSQDPGSDLGNEQFF
>TRBV19|TRBJ2-3|.|13|.
TGTGCCAGTAGCGTTCTCCGGGGAGATACGCAGTATTTT
CASSVLRGDTQYF